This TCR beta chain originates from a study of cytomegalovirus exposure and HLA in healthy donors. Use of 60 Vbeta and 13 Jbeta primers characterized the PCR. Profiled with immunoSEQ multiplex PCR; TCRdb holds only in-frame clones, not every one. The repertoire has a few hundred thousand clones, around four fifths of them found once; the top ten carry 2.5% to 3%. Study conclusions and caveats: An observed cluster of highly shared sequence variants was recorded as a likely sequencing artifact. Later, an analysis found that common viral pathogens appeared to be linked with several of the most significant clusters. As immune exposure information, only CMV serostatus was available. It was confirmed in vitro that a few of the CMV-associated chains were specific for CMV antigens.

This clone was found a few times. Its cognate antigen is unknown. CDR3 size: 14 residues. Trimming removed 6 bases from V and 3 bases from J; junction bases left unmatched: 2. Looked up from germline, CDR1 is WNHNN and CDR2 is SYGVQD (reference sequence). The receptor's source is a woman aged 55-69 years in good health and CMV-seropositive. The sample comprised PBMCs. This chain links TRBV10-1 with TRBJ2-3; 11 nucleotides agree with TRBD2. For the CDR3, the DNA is TGCGCCAGCAGCCGGACTAGCGGGACAGATACGCAGTATTTT. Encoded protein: CASSRTSGTDTQYF.